This entry features one T cell receptor (beta chain) sequence. These data come from a study of T cell changes during pregnancy in multiple sclerosis. The table came from immunoSEQ multiplex PCR; TCRdb's copy has only in-frame clones and leaves some out. The data hold 70,000 to 90,000 clones, with just under 95% observed a single time. Here the sequenced sample was peripheral blood, taken in the first trimester of pregnancy. The receptor's source is a female donor with multiple sclerosis, enrolled in a pregnancy study.

The CDR3 protein is CAIGSQDATNEKLFF. CDR3 nucleotides: TGTGCCATCGGGAGCCAGGACGCAACTAATGAAAAACTGTTTTTT. The chain recombines TRBV15 with TRBJ1-4; D is unclear. Trimming stripped 10 bases from V and 0 bases from J, with 15 bases between. The germline gives CDR1 LNHNV, CDR2 YYDKDF (reference sequence). This CDR3 has 15 amino acids.